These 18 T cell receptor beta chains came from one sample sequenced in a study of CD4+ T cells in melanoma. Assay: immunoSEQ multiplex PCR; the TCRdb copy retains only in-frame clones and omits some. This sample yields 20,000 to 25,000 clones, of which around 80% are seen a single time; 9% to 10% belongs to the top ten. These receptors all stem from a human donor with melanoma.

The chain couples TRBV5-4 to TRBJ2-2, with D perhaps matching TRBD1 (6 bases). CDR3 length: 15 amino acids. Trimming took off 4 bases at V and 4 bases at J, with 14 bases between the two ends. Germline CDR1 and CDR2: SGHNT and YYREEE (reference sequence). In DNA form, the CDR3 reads TGTGCCAGCAGCCCGTACAGGGTCGGCACCGGGGAGCTGTTTTTT. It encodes CASSPYRVGTGELFF.

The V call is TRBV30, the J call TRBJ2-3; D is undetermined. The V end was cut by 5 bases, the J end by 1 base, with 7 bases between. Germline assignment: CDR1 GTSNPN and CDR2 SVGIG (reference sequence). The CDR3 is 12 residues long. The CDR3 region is CAWVRGTDTQYF. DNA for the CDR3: TGTGCCTGGGTTAGAGGCACAGATACGCAGTATTTT.

The CDR3 DNA is TGTGCCAGCAGCGGGACAGGGGCGACCGGGGAGCTGTTTTTT. This sequence encodes CASSGTGATGELFF. The chain has TRBV2 and TRBJ2-2, with 10 bases matching TRBD1. Germline loops: CDR1 SNHLY, CDR2 FYNNEI. The ends lost 6 bases at V and 5 bases at J; junction bases unmatched: 3. This CDR3 spans 14 amino acids.

As DNA, the CDR3 is TGTGCCAGCAGCTTAGAAAGGGTTTACACCGGGGAGCTGTTTTTT. Amino acids: CASSLERVYTGELFF. The chain recombines TRBV11-2 with TRBJ2-2; D uncertain. Trimming cost V 0 bases and J 3 bases, with 8 bases left between them. From germline, CDR1 is SGHAT and CDR2 FQNNGV. This CDR3 has 15 amino acids.

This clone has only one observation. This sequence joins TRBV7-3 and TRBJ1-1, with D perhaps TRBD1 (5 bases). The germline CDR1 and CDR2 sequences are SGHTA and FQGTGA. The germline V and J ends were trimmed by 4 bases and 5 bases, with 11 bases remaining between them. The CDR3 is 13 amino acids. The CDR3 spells CASSWGVGTEAFF. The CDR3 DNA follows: TGTGCCAGCAGCTGGGGGGTAGGGACTGAAGCTTTCTTT. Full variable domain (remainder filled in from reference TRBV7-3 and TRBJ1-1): GAGVSQTPSNKVTEKGKYVELRCDPISGHTALYWYRQSLGQGPEFLIYFQGTGAADDSGLPNDRFFAVRPEGSVSTLKIQRTERGDSAVYLCASSWGVGTEAFFGQGTRLTVV.

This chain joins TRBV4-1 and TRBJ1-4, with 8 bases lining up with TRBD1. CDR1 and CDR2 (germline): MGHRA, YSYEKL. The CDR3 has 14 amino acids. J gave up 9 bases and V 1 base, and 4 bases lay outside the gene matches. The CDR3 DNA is TGCGCCAGCAGCCAAGGGACAGGGAATCAAAAACTGTTTTTT. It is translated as CASSQGTGNQKLFF.

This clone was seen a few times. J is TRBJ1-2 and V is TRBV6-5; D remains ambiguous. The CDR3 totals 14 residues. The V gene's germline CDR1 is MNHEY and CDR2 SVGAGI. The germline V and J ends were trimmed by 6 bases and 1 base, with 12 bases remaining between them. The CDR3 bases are TGTGCCAGCAGGGCGCCTGGGGATAACTATGGCTACACCTTC. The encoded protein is CASRAPGDNYGYTF.

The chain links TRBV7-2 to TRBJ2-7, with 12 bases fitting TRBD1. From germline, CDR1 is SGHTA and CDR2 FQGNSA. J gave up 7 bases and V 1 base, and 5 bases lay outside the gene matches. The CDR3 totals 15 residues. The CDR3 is CASSLGGQGAREQYF. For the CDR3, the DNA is TGTGCCAGCAGCTTAGGGGGACAGGGGGCGCGGGAGCAGTACTTC.

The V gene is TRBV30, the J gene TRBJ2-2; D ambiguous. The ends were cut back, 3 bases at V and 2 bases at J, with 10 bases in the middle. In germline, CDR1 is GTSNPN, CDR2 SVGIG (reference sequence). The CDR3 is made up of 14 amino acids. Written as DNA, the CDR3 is TGTGCCTGGAGCAATCAGTTTAACACCGGGGAGCTGTTTTTT. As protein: CAWSNQFNTGELFF.

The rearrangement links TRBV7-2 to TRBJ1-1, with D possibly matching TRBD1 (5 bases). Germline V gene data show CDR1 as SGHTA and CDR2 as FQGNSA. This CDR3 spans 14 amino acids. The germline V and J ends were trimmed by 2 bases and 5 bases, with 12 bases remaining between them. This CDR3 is CASSLSRGGTEAFF. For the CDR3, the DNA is TGTGCCAGCAGCTTATCCCGGGGGGGGACTGAAGCTTTCTTT.

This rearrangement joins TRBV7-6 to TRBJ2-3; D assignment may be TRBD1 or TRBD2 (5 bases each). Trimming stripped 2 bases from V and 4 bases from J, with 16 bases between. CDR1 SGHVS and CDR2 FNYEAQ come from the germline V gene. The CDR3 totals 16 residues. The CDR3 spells CASSLQGRSQADTQYF. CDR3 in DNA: TGTGCCAGCAGCTTACAGGGACGGTCCCAAGCAGATACGCAGTATTTT.

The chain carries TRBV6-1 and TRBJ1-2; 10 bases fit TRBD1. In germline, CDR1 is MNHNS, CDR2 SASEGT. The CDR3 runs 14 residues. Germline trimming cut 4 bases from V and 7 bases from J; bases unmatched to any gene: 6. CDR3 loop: CASSADRDRGGYTF. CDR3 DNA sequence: TGTGCCAGCAGTGCAGACCGGGACAGGGGTGGCTACACCTTC.

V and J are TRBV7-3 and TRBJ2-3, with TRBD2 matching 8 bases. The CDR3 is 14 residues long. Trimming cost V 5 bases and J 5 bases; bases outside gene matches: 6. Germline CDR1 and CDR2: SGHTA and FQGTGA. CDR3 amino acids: CASSRGGFGDTQYF. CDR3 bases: TGTGCCAGCAGCCGGGGGGGGTTTGGAGATACGCAGTATTTT.

The DNA of the CDR3 is TGTGCCAGCAGCCTCCCGCGAACAGATTACAATCAGCCCCAGCATTTT. Encoded protein: CASSLPRTDYNQPQHF. The V call is TRBV7-9, the J call TRBJ1-5; D is unclear. Trimming removed 5 bases at V and 3 bases at J, with 17 bases between. Germline CDR1 reads SEHNR; CDR2 reads FQNEAQ (reference sequence). CDR3 length equals 16 residues.

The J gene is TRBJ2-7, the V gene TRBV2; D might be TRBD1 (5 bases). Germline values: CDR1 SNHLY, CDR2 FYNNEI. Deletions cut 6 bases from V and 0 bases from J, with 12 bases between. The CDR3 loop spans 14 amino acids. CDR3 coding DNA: TGTGCCAGCAGGGAACAAACAGGCTCCTACGAGCAGTACTTC. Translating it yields CASREQTGSYEQYF.

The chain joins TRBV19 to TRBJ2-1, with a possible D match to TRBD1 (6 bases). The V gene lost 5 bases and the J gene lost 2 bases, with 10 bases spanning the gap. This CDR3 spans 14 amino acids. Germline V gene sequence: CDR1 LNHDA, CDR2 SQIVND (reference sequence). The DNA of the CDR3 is TGTGCCAGTAGTGGGGGCGGAACCTACAATGAGCAGTTCTTC. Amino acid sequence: CASSGGGTYNEQFF.

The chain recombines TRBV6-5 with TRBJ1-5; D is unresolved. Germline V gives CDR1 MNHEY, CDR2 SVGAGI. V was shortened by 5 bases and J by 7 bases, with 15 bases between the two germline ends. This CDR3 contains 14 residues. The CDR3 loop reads CASSMFRGGQPQHF. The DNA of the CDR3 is TGTGCCAGCAGTATGTTTCGGGGAGGACAGCCCCAGCATTTT.

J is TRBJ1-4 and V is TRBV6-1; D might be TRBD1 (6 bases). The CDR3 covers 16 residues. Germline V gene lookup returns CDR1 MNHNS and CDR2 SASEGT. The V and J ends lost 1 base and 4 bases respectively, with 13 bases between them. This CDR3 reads CASSEGPDRINEKLFF. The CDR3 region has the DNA TGTGCCAGCAGTGAAGGGCCGGACAGAATTAATGAAAAACTGTTTTTT.